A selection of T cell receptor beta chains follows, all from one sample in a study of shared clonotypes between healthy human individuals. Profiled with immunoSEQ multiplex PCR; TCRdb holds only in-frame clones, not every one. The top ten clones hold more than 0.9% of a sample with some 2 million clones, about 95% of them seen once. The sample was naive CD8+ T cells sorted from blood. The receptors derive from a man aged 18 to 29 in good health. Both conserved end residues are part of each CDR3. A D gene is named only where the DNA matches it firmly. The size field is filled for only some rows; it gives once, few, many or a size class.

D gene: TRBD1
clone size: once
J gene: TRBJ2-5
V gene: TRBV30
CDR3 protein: CAWNSQGETQYF
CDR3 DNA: TGTGCCTGGAACTCACAGGGGGAGACCCAGTACTTC

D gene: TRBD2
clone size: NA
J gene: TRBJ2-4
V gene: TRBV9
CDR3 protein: CASSKTGGLENIQYF
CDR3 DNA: TGTGCCAGCAGCAAAACGGGGGGTTTGGAAAACATTCAGTACTTC

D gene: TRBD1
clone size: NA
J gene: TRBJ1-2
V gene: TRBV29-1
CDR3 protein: CSGDRVLGYTF
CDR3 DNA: TGCAGCGGGGACAGGGTTCTCGGCTACACCTTC

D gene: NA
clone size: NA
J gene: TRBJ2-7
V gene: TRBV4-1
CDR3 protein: CASSQAVGPYEQYF
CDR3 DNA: TGCGCCAGCAGCCAAGCGGTGGGCCCCTACGAGCAGTACTTC

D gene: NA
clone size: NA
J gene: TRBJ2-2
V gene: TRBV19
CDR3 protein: CASSIYNTGELFF
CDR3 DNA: TGTGCCAGTAGTATTTACAACACCGGGGAGCTGTTTTTT

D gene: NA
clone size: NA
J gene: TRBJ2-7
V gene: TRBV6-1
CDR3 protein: CASSESVSLTGVPQVEQYF
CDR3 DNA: TGTGCCAGCAGTGAATCGGTTTCCTTGACGGGGGTCCCCCAAGTGGAGCAGTACTTC

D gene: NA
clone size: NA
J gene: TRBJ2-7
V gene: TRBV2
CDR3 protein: CASSEGTYEQYF
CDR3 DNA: TGTGCCAGCAGTGAGGGCACCTACGAGCAGTACTTC

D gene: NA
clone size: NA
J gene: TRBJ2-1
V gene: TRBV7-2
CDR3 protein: CASSLALDEQFF
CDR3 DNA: TGTGCCAGCAGCTTAGCGCTGGATGAGCAGTTCTTC

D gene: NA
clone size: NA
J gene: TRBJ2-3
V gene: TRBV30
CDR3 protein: CAWNPRAGPEFTDTQYF
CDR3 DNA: TGTGCCTGGAACCCGCGTGCGGGACCAGAGTTCACAGATACGCAGTATTTT

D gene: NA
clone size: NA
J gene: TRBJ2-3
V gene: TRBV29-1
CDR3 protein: CSVLRTDTQYF
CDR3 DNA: TGCAGCGTTCTCAGAACAGATACGCAGTATTTT

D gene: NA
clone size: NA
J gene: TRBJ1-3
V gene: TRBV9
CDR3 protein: CASSPDGGTGNTIYF
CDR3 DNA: TGTGCCAGCAGCCCTGACGGAGGGACCGGAAACACCATATATTTT

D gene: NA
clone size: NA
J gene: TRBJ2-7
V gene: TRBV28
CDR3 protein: CASSLGSGHPSSYEQYF
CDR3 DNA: TGTGCCAGCAGTTTGGGGAGTGGACACCCGAGCTCCTACGAGCAGTACTTC

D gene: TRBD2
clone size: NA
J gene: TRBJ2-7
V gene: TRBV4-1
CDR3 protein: CASSHLSGSRDEQYF
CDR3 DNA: TGCGCCAGCAGCCATCTTAGCGGGAGCAGAGACGAGCAGTACTTC

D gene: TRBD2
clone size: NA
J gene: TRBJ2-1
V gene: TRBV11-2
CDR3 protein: CASSLEGLGRSGEQFF
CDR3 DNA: TGTGCCAGCAGCTTAGAGGGACTAGGGAGGTCCGGTGAGCAGTTCTTC

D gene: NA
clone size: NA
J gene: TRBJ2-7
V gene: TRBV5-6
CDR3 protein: CASNRFTGLPTYEQYF
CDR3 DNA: TGTGCCAGCAACCGCTTTACAGGACTCCCTACCTACGAGCAGTACTTC

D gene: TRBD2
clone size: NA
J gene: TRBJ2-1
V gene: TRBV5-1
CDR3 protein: CASRSGTSGYNEQFF
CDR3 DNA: TGCGCCAGCAGATCCGGGACTAGCGGATACAATGAGCAGTTCTTC

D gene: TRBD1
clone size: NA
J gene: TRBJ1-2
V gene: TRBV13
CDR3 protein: CASSRQGAEGYTF
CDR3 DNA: TGTGCCAGCAGCCGACAGGGGGCAGAGGGCTACACCTTC

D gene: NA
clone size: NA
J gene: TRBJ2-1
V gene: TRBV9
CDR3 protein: CASSVVTSHEQFF
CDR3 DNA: TGTGCCAGCAGCGTAGTAACGTCCCATGAGCAGTTCTTC

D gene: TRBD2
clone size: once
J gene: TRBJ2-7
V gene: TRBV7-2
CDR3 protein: CASSLAGLAGGSYEQYF
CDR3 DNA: TGTGCCAGCAGCTTAGCGGGGCTAGCGGGAGGGTCCTACGAGCAGTACTTC

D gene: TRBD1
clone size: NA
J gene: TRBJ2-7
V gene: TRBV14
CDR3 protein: CASSIRDSPYEQYF
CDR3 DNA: TGTGCCAGCAGCATCCGGGACAGTCCCTACGAGCAGTACTTC

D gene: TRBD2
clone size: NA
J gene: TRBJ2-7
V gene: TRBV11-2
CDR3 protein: CASSLDLAGVYEQYF
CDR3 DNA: TGTGCCAGCAGCTTAGATCTAGCGGGAGTCTACGAGCAGTACTTC

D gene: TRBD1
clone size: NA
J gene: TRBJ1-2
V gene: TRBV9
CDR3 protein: CASSAGRGTGSGYTF
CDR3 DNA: TGTGCCAGCAGCGCAGGGAGGGGGACAGGGTCTGGCTACACCTTC

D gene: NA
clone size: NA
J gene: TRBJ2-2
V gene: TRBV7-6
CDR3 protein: CASNPGGAEQGVIAGELFF
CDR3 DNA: TGTGCCAGCAACCCCGGCGGGGCAGAACAGGGCGTTATCGCCGGGGAGCTGTTTTTT

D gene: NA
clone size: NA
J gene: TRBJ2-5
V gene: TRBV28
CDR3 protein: CASSPNWPEETQYF
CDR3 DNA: TGTGCCAGCAGTCCGAACTGGCCCGAAGAGACCCAGTACTTC

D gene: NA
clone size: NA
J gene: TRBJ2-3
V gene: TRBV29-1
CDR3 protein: CSAQAFRTDTQYF
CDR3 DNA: TGCAGCGCCCAGGCCTTCAGGACAGATACGCAGTATTTT

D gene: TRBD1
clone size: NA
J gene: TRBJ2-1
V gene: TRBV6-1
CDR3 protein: CASSGPGQVQNEQFF
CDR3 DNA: TGTGCCAGCAGTGGCCCGGGACAGGTCCAAAATGAGCAGTTCTTC

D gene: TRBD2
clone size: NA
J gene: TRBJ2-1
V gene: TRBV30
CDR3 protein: CAWRDVAGGSVNEQFF
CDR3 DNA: TGTGCCTGGAGGGATGTAGCGGGGGGTTCCGTGAATGAGCAGTTCTTC